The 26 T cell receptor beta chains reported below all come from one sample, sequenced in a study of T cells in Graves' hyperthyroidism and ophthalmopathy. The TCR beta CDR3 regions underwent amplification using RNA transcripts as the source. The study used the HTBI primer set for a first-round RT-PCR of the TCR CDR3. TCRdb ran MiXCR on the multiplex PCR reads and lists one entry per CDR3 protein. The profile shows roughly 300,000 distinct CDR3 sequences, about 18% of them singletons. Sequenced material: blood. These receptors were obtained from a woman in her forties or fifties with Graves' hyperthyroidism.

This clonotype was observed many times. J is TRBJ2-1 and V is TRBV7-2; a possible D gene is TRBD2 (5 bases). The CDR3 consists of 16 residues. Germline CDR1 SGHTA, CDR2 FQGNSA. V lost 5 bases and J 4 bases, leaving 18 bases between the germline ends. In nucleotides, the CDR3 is TGTGCCAGCAGCCCTAGTAGCCGGGGTAGATACAATGAGCAGTTCTTC. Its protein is CASSPSSRGRYNEQFF.

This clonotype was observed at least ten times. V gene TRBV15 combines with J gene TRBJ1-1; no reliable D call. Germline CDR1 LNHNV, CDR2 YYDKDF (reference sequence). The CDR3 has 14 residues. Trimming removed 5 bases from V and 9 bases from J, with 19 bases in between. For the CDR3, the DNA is TGTGCCACCAGCGCCTACATGGGTACACCGAAAGCTTTCTTT. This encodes CATSAYMGTPKAFF. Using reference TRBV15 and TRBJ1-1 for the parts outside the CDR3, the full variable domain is DAMVIQNPRYQVTQFGKPVTLSCSQTLNHNVMYWYQQKSSQAPKLLFHYYDKDFNNEADTPDNFQSRRPNTSFCFLDIRSPGLGDTAMYLCATSAYMGTPKAFFGQGTRLTVV.

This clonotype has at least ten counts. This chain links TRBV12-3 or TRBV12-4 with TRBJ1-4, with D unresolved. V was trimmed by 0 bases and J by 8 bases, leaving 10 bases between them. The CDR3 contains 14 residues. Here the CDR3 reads CASSLAGLHEKLFF. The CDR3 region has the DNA TGTGCCAGCAGTTTAGCAGGGCTCCACGAAAAACTGTTTTTT.

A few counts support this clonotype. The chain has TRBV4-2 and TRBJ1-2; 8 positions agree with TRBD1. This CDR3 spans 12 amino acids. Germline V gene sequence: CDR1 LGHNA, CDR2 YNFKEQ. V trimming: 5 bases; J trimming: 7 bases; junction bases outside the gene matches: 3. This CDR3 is CASSGTGLGYTF. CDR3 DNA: TGTGCCAGCAGCGGGACAGGTCTTGGCTACACCTTC.

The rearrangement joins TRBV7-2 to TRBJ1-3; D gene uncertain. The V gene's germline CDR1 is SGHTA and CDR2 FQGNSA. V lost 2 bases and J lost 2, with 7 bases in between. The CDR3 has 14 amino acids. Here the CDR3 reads CASSLNSAGNTIYF. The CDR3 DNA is TGTGCCAGCAGCTTAAACTCAGCTGGAAACACCATATATTTT.

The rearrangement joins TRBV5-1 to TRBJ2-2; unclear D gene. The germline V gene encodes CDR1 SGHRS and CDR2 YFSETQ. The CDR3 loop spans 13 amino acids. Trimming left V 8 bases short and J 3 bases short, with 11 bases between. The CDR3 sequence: CASRKDYTGELFF. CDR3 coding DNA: TGCGCCAGTAGAAAGGATTACACCGGGGAGCTGTTTTTT.

CDR3: CAATGSDSGNTIYF. For the CDR3, the DNA is TGTGCCGCGACAGGGTCCGACTCTGGAAACACCATATATTTT. The V and J genes are TRBV7-6 and TRBJ1-3, with 7 nucleotides matching TRBD1. V shed 11 bases, J shed 0 bases, and the junction held 7 bases outside the gene matches. Germline CDR1 reads SGHVS; CDR2 reads FNYEAQ. The CDR3 has 14 residues.

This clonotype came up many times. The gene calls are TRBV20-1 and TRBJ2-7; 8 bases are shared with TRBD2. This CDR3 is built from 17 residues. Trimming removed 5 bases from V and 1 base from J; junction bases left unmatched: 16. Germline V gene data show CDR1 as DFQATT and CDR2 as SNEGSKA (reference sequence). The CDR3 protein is CSAPGTRYSGGSYEQYF. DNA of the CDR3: TGCAGTGCTCCCGGGACTAGATATTCCGGCGGTTCCTACGAGCAGTACTTC.

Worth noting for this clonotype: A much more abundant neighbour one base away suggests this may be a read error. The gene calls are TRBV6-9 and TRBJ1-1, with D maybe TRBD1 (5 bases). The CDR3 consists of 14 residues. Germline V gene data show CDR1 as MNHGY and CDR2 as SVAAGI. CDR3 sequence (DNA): TGTGTCAGCAGTTACGGGGGGGAGGACACTGAAGCTTTCTTT. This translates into CVSSYGGEDTEAFF.

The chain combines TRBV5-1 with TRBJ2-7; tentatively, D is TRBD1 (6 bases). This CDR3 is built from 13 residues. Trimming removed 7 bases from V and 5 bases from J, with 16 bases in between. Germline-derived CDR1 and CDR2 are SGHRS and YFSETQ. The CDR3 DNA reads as TGCGCCAGCCTACCGCCAGGGGACGACGAGCAGTACGTC. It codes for CASLPPGDDEQYV.

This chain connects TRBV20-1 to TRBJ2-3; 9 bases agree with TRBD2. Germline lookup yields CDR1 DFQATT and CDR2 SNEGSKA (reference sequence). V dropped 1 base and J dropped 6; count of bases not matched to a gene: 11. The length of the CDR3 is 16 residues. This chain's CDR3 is CSARALSGGLADTQYF. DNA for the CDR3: TGCAGTGCTAGAGCTTTGAGCGGGGGGCTGGCGGATACGCAGTATTTT.

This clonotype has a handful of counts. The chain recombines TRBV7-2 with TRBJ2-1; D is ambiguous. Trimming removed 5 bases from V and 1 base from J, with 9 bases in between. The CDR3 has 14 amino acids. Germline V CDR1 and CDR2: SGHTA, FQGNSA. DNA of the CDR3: TGTGCCAGCAGCATCGAGAATTCCTACAATGAGCAGTTCTTC. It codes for CASSIENSYNEQFF.

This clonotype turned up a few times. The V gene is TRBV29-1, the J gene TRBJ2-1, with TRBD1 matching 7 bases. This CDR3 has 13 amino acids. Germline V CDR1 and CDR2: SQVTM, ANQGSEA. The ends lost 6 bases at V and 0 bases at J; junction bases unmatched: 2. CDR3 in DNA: TGCAGCGTCAGGGGGAGCTCCTACAATGAGCAGTTCTTC. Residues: CSVRGSSYNEQFF.

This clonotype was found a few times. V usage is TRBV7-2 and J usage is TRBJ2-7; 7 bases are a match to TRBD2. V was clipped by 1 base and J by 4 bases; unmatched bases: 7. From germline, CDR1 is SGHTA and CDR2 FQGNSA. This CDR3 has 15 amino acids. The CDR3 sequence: CASSLVAGDLYEQYV. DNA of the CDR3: TGTGCCAGCAGCTTAGTTGCGGGGGACCTATACGAGCAGTACGTC.

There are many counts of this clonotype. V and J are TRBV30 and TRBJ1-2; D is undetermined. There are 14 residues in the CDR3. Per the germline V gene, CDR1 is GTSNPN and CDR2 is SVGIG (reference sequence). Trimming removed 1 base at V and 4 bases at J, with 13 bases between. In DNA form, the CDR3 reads TGTGCCTGGAGTGGTTCGAACACCTTCTATGGCTACACCTTC. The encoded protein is CAWSGSNTFYGYTF.

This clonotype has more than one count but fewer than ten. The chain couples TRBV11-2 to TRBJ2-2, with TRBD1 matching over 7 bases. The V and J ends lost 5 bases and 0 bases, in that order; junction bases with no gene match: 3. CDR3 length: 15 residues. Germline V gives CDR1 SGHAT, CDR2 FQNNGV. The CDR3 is CASSTGETNTGELFF. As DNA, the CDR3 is TGTGCCAGCAGCACAGGGGAGACGAACACCGGGGAGCTGTTTTTT.

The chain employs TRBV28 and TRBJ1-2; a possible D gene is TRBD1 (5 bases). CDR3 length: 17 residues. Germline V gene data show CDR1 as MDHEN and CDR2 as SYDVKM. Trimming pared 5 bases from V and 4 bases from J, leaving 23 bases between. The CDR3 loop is CASSPYNSPAGFYGYTF. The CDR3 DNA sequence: TGTGCCAGCAGTCCCTATAATTCGCCGGCAGGGTTCTATGGCTACACCTTC.

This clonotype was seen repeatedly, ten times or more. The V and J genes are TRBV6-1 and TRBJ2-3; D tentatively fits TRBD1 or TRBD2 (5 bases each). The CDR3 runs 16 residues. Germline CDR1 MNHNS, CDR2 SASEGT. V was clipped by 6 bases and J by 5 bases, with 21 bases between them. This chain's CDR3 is CASRQAGTSPGDTQYF. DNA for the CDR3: TGTGCCAGCAGGCAAGCCGGGACCAGCCCCGGAGATACGCAGTATTTT.

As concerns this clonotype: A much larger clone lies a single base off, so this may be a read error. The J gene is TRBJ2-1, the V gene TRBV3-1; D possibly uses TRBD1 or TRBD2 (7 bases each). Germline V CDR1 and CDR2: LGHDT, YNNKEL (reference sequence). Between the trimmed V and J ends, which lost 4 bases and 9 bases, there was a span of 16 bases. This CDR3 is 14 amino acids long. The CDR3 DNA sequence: TGTGCCAGCAGCCCGTGGACAGGCGGGAGTGAGCAGTTCTTC. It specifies CASSPWTGGSEQFF.

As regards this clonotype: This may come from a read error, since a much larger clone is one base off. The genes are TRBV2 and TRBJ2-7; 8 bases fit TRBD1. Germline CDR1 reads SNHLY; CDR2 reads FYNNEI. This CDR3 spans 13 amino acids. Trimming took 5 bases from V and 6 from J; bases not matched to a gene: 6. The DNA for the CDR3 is TGTGCCAGCAGTTTCGGACAGGGTATCGAGCAGTACTTC. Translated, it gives CASSFGQGIEQYF.

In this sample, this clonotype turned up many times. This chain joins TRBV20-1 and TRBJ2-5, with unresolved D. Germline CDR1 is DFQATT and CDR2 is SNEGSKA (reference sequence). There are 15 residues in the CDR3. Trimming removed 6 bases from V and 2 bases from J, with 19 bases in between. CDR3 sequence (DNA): TGCAGTGCCACAAGGGCCGCTACCCTTCAAGAGACCCAGTACTTC. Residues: CSATRAATLQETQYF.

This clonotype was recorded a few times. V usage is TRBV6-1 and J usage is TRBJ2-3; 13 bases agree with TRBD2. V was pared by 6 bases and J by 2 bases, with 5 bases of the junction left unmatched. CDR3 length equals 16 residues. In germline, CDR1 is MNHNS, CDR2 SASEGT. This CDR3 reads CASSMTSGGFTDTQYF. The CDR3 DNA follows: TGTGCCAGCAGCATGACTAGCGGGGGGTTCACAGATACGCAGTATTTT.

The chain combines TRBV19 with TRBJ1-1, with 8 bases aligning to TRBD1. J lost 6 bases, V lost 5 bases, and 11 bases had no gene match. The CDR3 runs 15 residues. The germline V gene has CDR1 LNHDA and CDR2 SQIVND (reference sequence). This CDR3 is CASSGGQGRIPEAFF. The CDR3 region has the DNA TGTGCCAGTAGTGGCGGACAGGGCCGAATACCTGAAGCTTTCTTT.

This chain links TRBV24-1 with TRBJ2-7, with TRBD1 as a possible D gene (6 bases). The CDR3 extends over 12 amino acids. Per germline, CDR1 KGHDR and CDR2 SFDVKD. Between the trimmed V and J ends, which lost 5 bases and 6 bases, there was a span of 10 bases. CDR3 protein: CATSADSLEQYV. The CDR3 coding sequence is TGTGCCACCAGTGCGGACAGCCTCGAGCAGTACGTC.

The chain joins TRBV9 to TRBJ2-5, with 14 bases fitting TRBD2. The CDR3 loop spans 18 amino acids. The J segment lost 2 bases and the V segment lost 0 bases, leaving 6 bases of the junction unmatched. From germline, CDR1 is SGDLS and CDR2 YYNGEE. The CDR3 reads CASSVGLAGGALQETQYF. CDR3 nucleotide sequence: TGTGCCAGCAGCGTAGGACTAGCGGGGGGGGCCCTTCAAGAGACCCAGTACTTC.

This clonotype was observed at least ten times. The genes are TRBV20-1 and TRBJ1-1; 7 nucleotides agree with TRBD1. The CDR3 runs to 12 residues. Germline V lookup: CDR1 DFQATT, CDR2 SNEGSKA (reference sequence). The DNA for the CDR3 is TGCAGCTCCGGGACAGCGAACACTGAAGCTTTCTTT. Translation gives CSSGTANTEAFF.